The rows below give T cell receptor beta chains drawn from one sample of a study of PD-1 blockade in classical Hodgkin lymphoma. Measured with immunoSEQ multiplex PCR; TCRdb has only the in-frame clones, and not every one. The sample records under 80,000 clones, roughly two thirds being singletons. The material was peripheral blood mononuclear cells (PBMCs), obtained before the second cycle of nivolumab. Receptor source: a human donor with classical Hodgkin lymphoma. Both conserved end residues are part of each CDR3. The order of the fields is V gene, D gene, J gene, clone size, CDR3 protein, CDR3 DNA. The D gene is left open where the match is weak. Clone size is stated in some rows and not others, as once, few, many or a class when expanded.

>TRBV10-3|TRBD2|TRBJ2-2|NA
CAISDPPASGRGLRGGELFF
TGTGCCATCAGTGATCCCCCCGCTAGCGGGAGGGGTCTGCGCGGCGGGGAGCTGTTTTTT
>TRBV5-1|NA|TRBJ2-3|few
CASSLQASTDTQYF
TGCGCCAGCAGCTTACAGGCCAGCACAGATACGCAGTATTTT
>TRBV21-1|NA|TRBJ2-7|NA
CASSKAKCLAGVYYEQYF
TGTGCCAGCAGCAAAGCTAAGTGTCTAGCGGGGGTTTACTACGAGCAGTACTTC
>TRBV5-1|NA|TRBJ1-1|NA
CASKVGENTEAFF
TGCGCCAGCAAGGTCGGGGAGAACACTGAAGCTTTCTTT
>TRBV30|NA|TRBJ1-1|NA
CAWNEGGTEAFF
TGTGCCTGGAATGAGGGAGGGACTGAAGCTTTCTTT
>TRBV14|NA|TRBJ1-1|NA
CASRDRLPNTEAFF
TGTGCCAGCAGGGACAGACTCCCGAACACTGAAGCTTTCTTT
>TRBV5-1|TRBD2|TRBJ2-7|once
CASSLLAGASYEQYF
TGCGCCAGCAGCTTACTAGCGGGGGCCTCCTACGAGCAGTACTTC
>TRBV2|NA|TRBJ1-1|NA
CASSEGRNTEAFF
TGTGCCAGCAGTGAAGGCAGGAACACTGAAGCTTTCTTT
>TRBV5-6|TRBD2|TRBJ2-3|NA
CASRGGRKNTQYF
TGTGCCAGCAGAGGCGGGAGGAAGAATACGCAGTATTTT
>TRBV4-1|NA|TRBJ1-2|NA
CASSQYMGGSYGYTF
TGCGCCAGCAGCCAATATATGGGGGGCAGCTATGGCTACACCTTC
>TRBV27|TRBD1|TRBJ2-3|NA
CASSLIKWTGADTQYF
TGTGCCAGCAGTTTAATTAAATGGACAGGGGCAGATACGCAGTATTTT
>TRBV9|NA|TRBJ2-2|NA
CASSVGTAANTGELFF
TGTGCCAGCAGCGTAGGGACAGCCGCGAACACCGGGGAGCTGTTTTTT
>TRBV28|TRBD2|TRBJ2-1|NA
CASRLGTISSREQFF
TGTGCCAGCAGGCTCGGGACTATCTCATCTCGGGAGCAGTTCTTC
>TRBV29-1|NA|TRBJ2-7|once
CSVSDGREEQYF
TGCAGCGTGTCGGATGGTAGGGAGGAGCAGTACTTC